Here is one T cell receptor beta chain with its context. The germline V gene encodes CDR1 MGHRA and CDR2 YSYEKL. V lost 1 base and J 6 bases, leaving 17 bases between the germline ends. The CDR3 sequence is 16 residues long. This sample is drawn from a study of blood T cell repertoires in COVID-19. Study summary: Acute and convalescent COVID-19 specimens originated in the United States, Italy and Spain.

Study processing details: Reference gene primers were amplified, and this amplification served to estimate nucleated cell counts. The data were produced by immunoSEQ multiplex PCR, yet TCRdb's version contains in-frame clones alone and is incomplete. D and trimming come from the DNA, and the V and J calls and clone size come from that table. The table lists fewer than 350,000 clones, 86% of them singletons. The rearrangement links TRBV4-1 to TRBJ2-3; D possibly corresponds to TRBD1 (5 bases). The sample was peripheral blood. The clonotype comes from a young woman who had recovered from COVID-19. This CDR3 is CASSQASTDPWDTQYF. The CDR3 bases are TGCGCCAGCAGCCAAGCGTCGACAGACCCCTGGGATACGCAGTATTTT.